This TCR beta chain was captured in a study of cytomegalovirus exposure and HLA in healthy donors. Findings and limits, study-wide: Highly shared variants forming one cluster were likely a sequencing artifact.

Primers: 60 Vbeta forward and 13 Jbeta reverse. Here immunoSEQ multiplex PCR was the method, and the copy in TCRdb shows in-frame clones only, minus some. The sample lists about 95,000 clones; about four fifths were seen once. J was trimmed by 6 bases and V by 2 bases; bases with no gene match: 4. The germline V gene has CDR1 SNHLY and CDR2 FYNNEI. The CDR3 has 16 amino acids. Concerning this clone: Its target is not known.

This receptor was obtained from a woman between 35 and 50 years old in good health and CMV-seropositive. Material for sequencing was PBMCs. The V and J genes are TRBV2 and TRBJ2-3; 14 bases agree with TRBD2. The CDR3 loop is CASSELGLAGADTQYF. Written as DNA, the CDR3 is TGTGCCAGCAGTGAACTGGGACTAGCGGGAGCGGATACGCAGTATTTT.